One and the same sample provided the 15 T cell receptor beta chains below, sequenced in a study of cytomegalovirus exposure and HLA in healthy donors. PCR involved 60 Vbeta and 13 Jbeta primers. Assay: immunoSEQ multiplex PCR; the TCRdb copy retains only in-frame clones and omits some. The sample comprises roughly 250,000 clones, about 66% of which are singletons, and approximately 2.3% rests with the top ten. The material sequenced was PBMCs. These receptors were obtained from a female donor in good health and CMV-seronegative.

The J gene is TRBJ1-5, the V gene TRBV2; 9 nucleotides match TRBD1. With 7 bases clipped from V and 7 bases from J, the junction kept 14 bases outside the gene matches. The CDR3 consists of 16 residues. Germline V CDR1 and CDR2: SNHLY, FYNNEI. CDR3 loop: CASTLGDGQGKQPQHF. The CDR3 coding sequence is TGTGCCAGCACCCTTGGGGACGGACAGGGGAAGCAGCCCCAGCATTTT.

This chain uses TRBV6-5 with TRBJ2-1; the D is unclear. The CDR3 sequence is 14 residues long. Germline-derived CDR1 and CDR2 are MNHEY and SVGAGI. V shed 0 bases and J shed 8 bases, with 11 bases lying between them. The CDR3 coding sequence is TGTGCCAGCAGTTACTCAATACGGAGCGATGAGCAGTTCTTC. Its protein product is CASSYSIRSDEQFF.

This chain links TRBV25-1 with TRBJ1-4; 9 nucleotides match TRBD1. The germline V gene has CDR1 MGHDK and CDR2 SYGVNS. V shed 1 base and J 9 bases; nucleotides not matched to a gene: 9. The CDR3 is 16 residues long. The CDR3 spells CASSEFGGTGLKKLFF. In DNA, the CDR3 is TGTGCCAGCAGTGAATTCGGGGGGACAGGGTTAAAAAAACTGTTTTTT.

This clone occurred a few times. The chain combines TRBV19 with TRBJ2-7, with TRBD2 as a possible D gene (6 bases). The germline CDR1 and CDR2 sequences are LNHDA and SQIVND (reference sequence). With 3 bases removed from V and 4 bases from J, the gap between germline ends came to 16 bases. This CDR3 is built from 15 residues. The CDR3 nucleotides are TGTGCCAGTAGTATGACCGGGAGTAAAAGGTACGAGCAGTACTTC. This translates into CASSMTGSKRYEQYF.

This clone has only one observation. This rearrangement joins TRBV5-4 to TRBJ2-1; D call uncertain. Per the germline V gene, CDR1 is SGHNT and CDR2 is YYREEE (reference sequence). This CDR3 spans 13 amino acids. With 0 bases removed from V and 5 bases from J, the gap between germline ends came to 6 bases. The CDR3 bases are TGTGCCAGCAGCTTGGCACCTAACAATGAGCAGTTCTTC. Amino acid sequence: CASSLAPNNEQFF. The full variable domain, with the rest looked up from reference TRBV5-4 and TRBJ2-1, is ETGVTQSPTHLIKTRGQQVTLRCSSQSGHNTVSWYQQALGQGPQFIFQYYREEENGRGNFPPRFSGLQFPNYSSELNVNALELDDSALYLCASSLAPNNEQFFGPGTRLTVL.

V and J are TRBV19 and TRBJ2-5; D might be TRBD2 (6 bases). TRBJ2-7 matches the DNA end more closely, so the J call is doubtful. The CDR3 extends over 13 amino acids. Germline assignment: CDR1 LNHDA and CDR2 SQIVND (reference sequence). The CDR3 spells CASSILGTGEQYF. CDR3 sequence (DNA): TGTGCCAGTAGTATATTAGGGACTGGCGAGCAGTACTTC.

The chain combines TRBV9 with TRBJ1-2, with TRBD1 as a possible D gene (5 bases). The CDR3 loop spans 11 amino acids. V shed 3 bases and J shed 6 bases, with 6 bases lying between them. Germline CDR1 reads SGDLS; CDR2 reads YYNGEE. Here the CDR3 reads CASSARDGYTF. CDR3 DNA: TGTGCCAGCAGCGCCAGGGATGGCTACACCTTC.

The rearrangement links TRBV19 to TRBJ2-5; 9 bases agree with TRBD1. Per the germline V gene, CDR1 is LNHDA and CDR2 is SQIVND (reference sequence). J was trimmed by 5 bases and V by 6 bases; bases with no gene match: 10. The CDR3 totals 15 residues. CDR3 residues: CASSLTGGPGETQYF. CDR3 sequence (DNA): TGTGCCAGTAGCCTGACAGGGGGACCGGGGGAGACCCAGTACTTC.

The chain carries TRBV2 and TRBJ2-1; the match to TRBD2 covers 8 bases. The germline V gene encodes CDR1 SNHLY and CDR2 FYNNEI. The CDR3 spans 15 residues. V was clipped by 6 bases and J by 10 bases; unmatched bases: 14. The chain's CDR3 is CASRREAVLSVEQFF. Here the CDR3 DNA reads TGTGCCAGCAGGCGGGAGGCGGTTCTGAGCGTAGAGCAGTTCTTC.

This chain links TRBV5-1 with TRBJ1-1, with TRBD1 matching 8 bases. CDR1 is SGHRS and CDR2 is YFSETQ in the germline V gene. V trimming: 4 bases; J trimming: 2 bases; junction bases outside the gene matches: 10. The CDR3 length is 16 residues. This chain's CDR3 is CASSDSRTGYNTEAFF. CDR3 DNA: TGCGCCAGCAGCGACTCGAGGACAGGGTACAACACTGAAGCTTTCTTT.

The rearrangement links TRBV5-4 to TRBJ1-1; D ambiguous. Germline V CDR1 and CDR2: SGHNT, YYREEE (reference sequence). Trimming shortened V by 0 bases and J by 1 base, and 7 bases separated the two germline ends. This CDR3 is built from 14 residues. CDR3 sequence (DNA): TGTGCCAGCAGCTTGGACAGCGGGAACACTGAAGCTTTCTTT. Its protein is CASSLDSGNTEAFF.

This clone has a handful of counts. This sequence joins TRBV5-4 and TRBJ2-5; TRBD2 aligns across 11 bases. This CDR3 is 15 amino acids long. Germline values: CDR1 SGHNT, CDR2 YYREEE (reference sequence). Germline trimming cut 4 bases from V and 4 bases from J; bases unmatched to any gene: 6. The CDR3 region has the DNA TGTGCCAGCAGCCGGGGACTAGCGGAAACAGAGACCCAGTACTTC. It codes for CASSRGLAETETQYF.

This clone has just a few counts. The chain employs TRBV6-1 and TRBJ1-5, with 10 bases that match TRBD1. V was pared by 3 bases and J by 5 bases, with 1 base of the junction left unmatched. CDR1 and CDR2 (germline): MNHNS, SASEGT. There are 14 residues in the CDR3. The CDR3 bases are TGTGCCAGCAGTGAGGGGACAGGGGATCAGCCCCAGCATTTT. Amino acids: CASSEGTGDQPQHF.

DNA for the CDR3: TGTGCCAGCTCACCCTCAGAATCCAATCAGCCCCAGCATTTT. It translates to CASSPSESNQPQHF. This chain uses TRBV18 with TRBJ1-5, with D uncertain. CDR1 is KGHSH, CDR2 LQKENI, per germline. The ends were cut back, 3 bases at V and 3 bases at J, with 9 bases in the middle. The CDR3 has 14 amino acids.

Worth noting for this clone: Distinct nucleotide sequences in the sample also encode this CDR3. This sequence joins TRBV27 and TRBJ2-2; D is perhaps TRBD1 (5 bases). This CDR3 has 13 amino acids. Germline assignment: CDR1 MNHEY and CDR2 SMNVEV (reference sequence). Trimming left V 4 bases short and J 3 bases short, with 6 bases between. The CDR3 loop reads CASSSRDTGELFF. CDR3 nucleotide sequence: TGTGCCAGCAGTTCCAGGGACACCGGGGAGCTGTTTTTT.